These T cell receptor beta chains were read from a single sample in a study of response to subunit inactivated influenza vaccine. MiXCR, run by TCRdb on the RT-PCR reads, gives a single entry per CDR3 protein. Among 630,000 or so distinct CDR3 sequences listed, approximately 15% were seen once. Sequenced here: PBMCs from blood, sampled 11 to 12 days after vaccination. These TCRs come from a man aged 50-60 years who received an inactivated influenza vaccine. Both conserved end residues are part of each CDR3. Each record gives: V gene, J gene, clone size, D gene, CDR3 protein, CDR3 DNA. A D gene is named only where the DNA matches it firmly. For some rows the clone size is stated as once, few or many, or as a class when expanded; others skip it.

TRBV13	TRBJ2-5	many	-	CASSSRLWTETQYF	TGTGCCAGCAGCTCGCGACTCTGGACAGAGACCCAGTACTTC
TRBV7-9	TRBJ2-1	-	TRBD2	CASSLRGSGGHNEQFF	TGTGCCAGCAGCTTACGGGGTAGCGGGGGGCACAATGAGCAGTTCTTC
TRBV7-9	TRBJ2-1	few	TRBD2	CASSLEASGRKRNEQFF	TGTGCCAGCAGCTTAGAGGCTAGCGGGAGGAAGCGGAATGAGCAGTTCTTC
TRBV6-2/TRBV6-3	TRBJ2-3	few	TRBD1	CASTFNLRDRGTDTQYF	TGTGCCAGCACCTTCAACCTAAGGGACAGGGGCACAGATACGCAGTATTTT
TRBV10-3	TRBJ2-5	few	-	CAITDLWGSETQYF	TGTGCCATCACCGATCTGTGGGGTTCCGAGACCCAGTACTTC
TRBV4-2	TRBJ2-1	few	-	CASSQDTKRNNEQFF	TGTGCCAGCAGCCAAGATACGAAGAGGAACAATGAGCAGTTCTTC
TRBV27	TRBJ1-6	-	TRBD1	CASSRTGAAASPLHF	TGTGCCAGCAGTAGGACAGGGGCGGCGGCTTCACCCCTCCACTTT
TRBV6-6	TRBJ2-1	-	TRBD1	CASGQGSYNEQFF	TGTGCCAGTGGACAGGGTTCCTACAATGAGCAGTTCTTC
TRBV28	TRBJ1-5	-	-	CASSFRGYSNQPQHF	TGTGCCAGCAGTTTCAGGGGCTATAGCAATCAGCCCCAGCATTTT
TRBV12-3/TRBV12-4	TRBJ1-1	-	-	CASSFGGRDTEAFF	TGTGCCAGCAGTTTTGGGGGCCGGGATACTGAAGCTTTCTTT
TRBV6-2/TRBV6-3	TRBJ1-1	-	TRBD1	CASTETPGTGDTEAFF	TGTGCCAGCACCGAGACCCCCGGGACAGGAGACACTGAAGCTTTCTTT
TRBV7-2	TRBJ2-5	-	-	CASSLNTPGNQETQYF	TGTGCCAGCAGCCTGAATACTCCCGGGAACCAAGAGACCCAGTACTTC
TRBV27	TRBJ2-5	-	-	CASSLFFGGWTETQYF	TGTGCCAGCAGTTTATTTTTCGGAGGTTGGACAGAGACCCAGTACTTC
TRBV20-1	TRBJ1-1	-	TRBD1	CSARQGAANTEAFF	TGCAGTGCTAGGCAGGGGGCCGCGAACACTGAAGCTTTCTTT
TRBV11-2	TRBJ2-5	-	-	CASSLGVAETQYF	TGTGCCAGCAGCTTAGGGGTCGCCGAGACCCAGTACTTC
TRBV20-1	TRBJ2-3	-	-	CSASGDAWTTDTQYF	TGCAGTGCTAGTGGGGACGCGTGGACCACAGATACGCAGTATTTT
TRBV7-2	TRBJ1-1	few	TRBD1	CASSLTGVGNTEAFF	TGTGCCAGCAGCTTGACAGGGGTCGGAAACACTGAAGCTTTCTTT
TRBV29-1	TRBJ2-1	-	TRBD1	CSVRSRGLLNNEQFF	TGCAGCGTTCGGAGCAGGGGGCTATTGAACAATGAGCAGTTCTTC
TRBV12-3/TRBV12-4	TRBJ2-1	-	TRBD1	CASSPTGPEQFF	TGTGCCAGCAGTCCGACAGGGCCTGAGCAGTTCTTC
TRBV4-2	TRBJ1-5	few	TRBD1	CASSLGTVSHQPQHF	TGTGCCAGCAGCCTTGGGACAGTCTCCCATCAGCCCCAGCATTTT
TRBV9	TRBJ2-3	-	TRBD2	CASSASSSGLSTDTQYF	TGTGCCAGCAGCGCGTCCTCTAGCGGACTTAGCACAGATACGCAGTATTTT